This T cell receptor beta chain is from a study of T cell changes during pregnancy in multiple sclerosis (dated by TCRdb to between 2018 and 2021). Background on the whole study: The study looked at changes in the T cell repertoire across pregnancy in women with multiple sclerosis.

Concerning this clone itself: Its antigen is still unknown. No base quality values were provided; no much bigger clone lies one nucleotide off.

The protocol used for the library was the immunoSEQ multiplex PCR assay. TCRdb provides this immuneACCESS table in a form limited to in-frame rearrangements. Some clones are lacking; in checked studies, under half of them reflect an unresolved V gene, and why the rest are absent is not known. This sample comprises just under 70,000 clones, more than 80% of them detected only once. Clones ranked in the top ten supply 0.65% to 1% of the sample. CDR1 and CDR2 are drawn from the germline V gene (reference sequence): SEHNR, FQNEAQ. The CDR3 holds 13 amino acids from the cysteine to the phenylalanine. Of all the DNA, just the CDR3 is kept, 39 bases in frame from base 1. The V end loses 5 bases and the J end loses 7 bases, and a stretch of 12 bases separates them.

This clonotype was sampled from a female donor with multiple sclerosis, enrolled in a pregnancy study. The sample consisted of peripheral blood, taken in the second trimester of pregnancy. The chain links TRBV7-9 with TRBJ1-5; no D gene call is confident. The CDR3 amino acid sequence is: CASSRQIGQPQHF. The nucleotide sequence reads TGTGCCAGCAGCCGACAAATCGGCCAGCCCCAGCATTTT.